This T cell receptor (beta chain) comes out of a study of cytomegalovirus exposure and HLA in healthy donors. Primers included in the PCR were 60 Vbeta and 13 Jbeta primers. Sequencing was performed with immunoSEQ multiplex PCR; in TCRdb, only in-frame clones are kept and a portion is missing. Among about 110,000 clones listed, approximately 78% were seen once. The CDR3 runs 12 residues. CDR1 and CDR2 (germline): LGHNA, YSLEER. Trimming took 5 bases from V and 8 from J; bases not matched to a gene: 2. The chain carries TRBV4-3 and TRBJ1-2; TRBD1 matches 10 bases. This receptor was identified in a woman between 25 and 40 years old in good health and CMV-seronegative. What was sequenced was PBMCs. The chain's CDR3 is CASSADRGGYTF. DNA for the CDR3: TGCGCCAGCAGCGCGGACAGGGGGGGCTACACCTTC.